What follows are 17 T cell receptor beta chains derived from one specimen sequenced in a study of CD8+ T cells in alopecia areata (dated by TCRdb to the late 2010s). The library came from the immunoSEQ multiplex PCR assay. For TCR sequencing, RNA was extracted from every sample and reverse transcribed into cDNA to serve as template. The immuneACCESS repertoire file appears here via TCRdb, limited to in-frame rearrangements. These files lack a portion of the clones; in checked studies, under half of the deficit traces to unresolved V genes, and the cause of the others is not known. The sample table lists fewer than 250,000 clones, approximately 61% of them with a count of one. The top ten clones comprise roughly 0.47% of the sample. Read against the paper, the sample's time point label means: baseline before oral tofacitinib. The sample in question was CD4+ T cells sorted from blood, obtained at week 0. The receptors were gathered from a human donor with alopecia areata.

This clone was observed a handful of times. This CDR3 reads CASRPMGDNSYEQYF. As DNA, the CDR3 is TGTGCCAGCAGACCCATGGGGGACAACTCCTACGAGCAGTACTTC. The chain combines TRBV28 with TRBJ2-7; tentative D call: TRBD1 (6 bases). CDR3 length: 15 residues. Per the germline V gene, CDR1 is MDHEN and CDR2 is SYDVKM. Trimming took off 6 bases at V and 0 bases at J, with 15 bases between the two ends. Full variable domain (missing parts from reference TRBV28 and TRBJ2-7): DVKVTQSSRYLVKRTGEKVFLECVQDMDHENMFWYRQDPGLGLRLIYFSYDVKMKEKGDIPEGYSVSREKKERFSLILESASTNQTSMYLCASRPMGDNSYEQYFGPGTRLTVT.

This clone has a handful of counts. The same CDR3 arises from other DNA sequences in this sample as well. The rearrangement links TRBV4-2 to TRBJ1-5; D uncertain. V was shortened by 3 bases and J by 2 bases, with 5 bases between the two germline ends. Germline V lookup: CDR1 LGHNA, CDR2 YNFKEQ. The CDR3 has 13 residues. CDR3 in DNA: TGTGCCAGCAGCCAGGACCGCAATCAGCCCCAGCATTTT. Translating gives CASSQDRNQPQHF.

The chain employs TRBV7-9 and TRBJ1-2; TRBD1 aligns across 9 bases. Germline values: CDR1 SEHNR, CDR2 FQNEAQ (reference sequence). This CDR3 is 15 amino acids long. Unmatched junction bases numbered 4, after V lost 2 bases and J lost 3 bases. DNA of the CDR3: TGTGCCAGCAGCTTATCGGGACAGGGTCACTATGGCTACACCTTC. It is translated as CASSLSGQGHYGYTF. The entire variable domain, with the rest obtained from reference TRBV7-9 and TRBJ1-2, is as follows: DTGVSQNPRHKITKRGQNVTFRCDPISEHNRLYWYRQTLGQGPEFLTYFQNEAQLEKSRLLSDRFSAERPKGSFSTLEIQRTEQGDSAMYLCASSLSGQGHYGYTFGSGTRLTVV.

This clone has a handful of counts. The CDR3 reads CASSDYKLLYGYTF. In nucleotides, the CDR3 is TGTGCCAGTAGCGACTACAAGCTTCTCTATGGCTACACCTTC. The V gene is TRBV19, the J gene TRBJ1-2; D not resolved. Germline loops: CDR1 LNHDA, CDR2 SQIVND (reference sequence). Deletions cut 6 bases from V and 4 bases from J, with 15 bases between. The CDR3 runs 14 residues.

This rearrangement joins TRBV30 to TRBJ1-2, with D possibly TRBD1 on 5 matching bases. The CDR3 is 12 residues long. With 0 bases removed from V and 7 bases from J, the gap between germline ends came to 9 bases. Germline V gene lookup returns CDR1 GTSNPN and CDR2 SVGIG (reference sequence). Here the CDR3 DNA reads TGTGCCTGGAGTGTTGGGGGAATTGGCTACACCTTC. Its protein product is CAWSVGGIGYTF.

The rearrangement links TRBV5-1 to TRBJ2-2, with TRBD1 identical over 11 bases. The CDR3 runs to 17 residues. Germline V lookup: CDR1 SGHRS, CDR2 YFSETQ. With 0 bases clipped from V and 6 bases from J, the junction kept 7 bases outside the gene matches. CDR3 in amino acids: CASSLAGGQGASGELFF. Here the CDR3 DNA reads TGCGCCAGCAGCTTGGCCGGAGGACAGGGGGCGTCCGGGGAGCTGTTTTTT.

In this sample, this clone turned up a few times. The gene calls are TRBV5-1 and TRBJ2-3; 14 nucleotides align to TRBD2. This CDR3 region has 16 residues. The germline V gene encodes CDR1 SGHRS and CDR2 YFSETQ. With 3 bases clipped from V and 5 bases from J, the junction kept 5 bases outside the gene matches. CDR3: CASSSGTSGSVDTQYF. CDR3 nucleotide sequence: TGCGCCAGCAGCTCGGGGACTAGCGGGAGTGTAGATACGCAGTATTTT.

The genes are TRBV29-1 and TRBJ2-7, with D unclear. CDR1 and CDR2 (germline): SQVTM, ANQGSEA. The CDR3 has 14 residues. V gave up 4 bases and J gave up 4 bases, with 17 bases separating them. The CDR3 region is CSVAPRLGEYEQYF. In nucleotides, the CDR3 is TGCAGCGTTGCCCCCAGGCTGGGCGAGTACGAGCAGTACTTC.

The chain uses TRBV5-1 and TRBJ2-6; no firm D call. V shed 0 bases and J shed 4 bases, with 17 bases lying between them. The CDR3 consists of 18 residues. Per germline, CDR1 SGHRS and CDR2 YFSETQ. CDR3 sequence reads: CASSLEYASSAGANVLTF. For the CDR3, the DNA is TGCGCCAGCAGCTTGGAGTATGCCAGCTCGGCCGGGGCCAACGTCCTGACTTTC.

The table lists this clone with a few counts. The CDR3: CASSHSGATNEKLFF. As DNA, the CDR3 is TGCGCCAGCAGTCATTCGGGGGCAACTAATGAAAAACTGTTTTTT. The V gene is TRBV23-1, the J gene TRBJ1-4; a possible D gene is TRBD1 (5 bases). TRBV23-1 is filed as an ORF, its function uncertain. This CDR3 has 15 residues. Trimming left V 3 bases short and J 0 bases short, with 8 bases between.

This chain links TRBV7-3 with TRBJ2-7, with a possible D match to TRBD1 (7 bases). Trimming stripped 2 bases from V and 4 bases from J, with 15 bases between. The CDR3 length is 15 residues. From germline, CDR1 is SGHTA and CDR2 FQGTGA. CDR3 sequence (DNA): TGTGCCAGCAGCTTACAGGGGGGAAGCGAGTACGAGCAGTACTTC. Encoded protein: CASSLQGGSEYEQYF.

This clone was observed a few times. This sequence joins TRBV23-1 and TRBJ2-3, with unresolved D. TRBV23-1 is marked as an open reading frame, function uncertain. This CDR3 has 17 residues. Trimming left V 1 base short and J 6 bases short, with 20 bases between. CDR3 DNA: TGCGCCAGCAGTCAATGGGGTCGGCAGAAGGAAACGGATACGCAGTATTTT. Encoded protein: CASSQWGRQKETDTQYF.

This clone was seen a handful of times. The chain carries TRBV5-6 and TRBJ2-3; unclear D gene. Trimming removed 7 bases at V and 6 bases at J, with 9 bases between. The CDR3 totals 11 residues. CDR1 is SGHDT, CDR2 YYEEEE, per germline. For the CDR3, the DNA is TGTGCCAGCGGCCGTCTGGATACGCAGTATTTT. Translated: CASGRLDTQYF. Complete variable domain (other parts from reference TRBV5-6 and TRBJ2-3): DAGVTQSPTHLIKTRGQQVTLRCSPKSGHDTVSWYQQALGQGPQFIFQYYEEEERQRGNFPDRFSGHQFPNYSSELNVNALLLGDSALYLCASGRLDTQYFGPGTRLTVL.

The CDR3 reads CASSEIPTSGRPDTQYF. DNA of the CDR3: TGTGCCAGCAGTGAAATTCCGACTAGCGGGAGACCAGATACGCAGTATTTT. The V gene is TRBV2, the J gene TRBJ2-3; TRBD2 aligns across 12 bases. Losses at the gene ends were 2 bases for V and 4 bases for J; bases not matched to a gene: 7. The V gene's germline CDR1 is SNHLY and CDR2 FYNNEI. The CDR3 length is 17 residues.

The V call is TRBV5-4, the J call TRBJ1-2; D is uncertain. V lost 2 bases and J 5 bases, leaving 22 bases between the germline ends. This CDR3 spans 17 amino acids. Germline lookup yields CDR1 SGHNT and CDR2 YYREEE (reference sequence). In nucleotides, the CDR3 is TGTGCCAGCAGCTTTTGGGCAAAGCGGCCCTCCGCTTATGGCTACACCTTC. Its translation: CASSFWAKRPSAYGYTF.

The J gene is TRBJ1-3, the V gene TRBV9, with D uncertain. Germline V gene sequence: CDR1 SGDLS, CDR2 YYNGEE. This CDR3 contains 14 residues. V lost 1 base and J lost 0, with 5 bases in between. CDR3 residues: CASSVPSSGNTIYF. In nucleotides, the CDR3 is TGTGCCAGCAGCGTACCTAGCTCTGGAAACACCATATATTTT. Supplemented by reference TRBV9 and TRBJ1-3, the full variable domain reads DSGVTQTPKHLITATGQRVTLRCSPRSGDLSVYWYQQSLDQGLQFLIQYYNGEERAKGNILERFSAQQFPDLHSELNLSSLELGDSALYFCASSVPSSGNTIYFGEGSWLTVV.

This clone was found a few times. This chain joins TRBV7-2 and TRBJ2-3; 7 nucleotides align to TRBD2. There are 16 residues in the CDR3. Germline assignment: CDR1 SGHTA and CDR2 FQGNSA. V gave up 4 bases and J gave up 2 bases; unmatched junction bases: 9. The CDR3 bases are TGTGCCAGCAGCTCCTGGGACTACCCATTCACAGATACGCAGTATTTT. Residues: CASSSWDYPFTDTQYF.